The clone carrying this T cell receptor (beta chain) has just a few counts. A second 7 to 11 cycle PCR used barcoded and J-beta primers. Each CDR3 protein is one row after TCRdb ran MiXCR on the 5' RACE reads. Of about 1.1 million distinct CDR3 sequences in the sample, more than 30% are singletons; the top ten hold around 14%. This record comes from a study of blood T cells in healthy people across ages. This receptor was identified in a man between 18 and 35 years old in good health. The source material was blood.

In DNA form, the CDR3 reads TGTGCCAGCAGCTTTGGTTCTGGAAACACCATATATTTT. The encoded protein is CASSFGSGNTIYF. The gene calls are TRBV7-2 and TRBJ1-3; D is unresolved. Deletions cut 3 bases from V and 1 base from J, with 4 bases between. The germline CDR1 and CDR2 sequences are SGHTA and FQGNSA. The CDR3 spans 13 residues.